This passage covers 25 T cell receptor beta chains from one sample sequenced in a study of Graves' ophthalmopathy and Graves' hyperthyroidism. Transcripts of RNA were the source for amplifying TCR beta CDR3 regions. HTBI-primed first-round RT-PCR preceded second-round multiplex PCR. TCRdb reprocessed the multiplex PCR reads with MiXCR, giving one entry per CDR3 protein. This table holds hundreds of thousands of distinct CDR3 sequences, over 40% found once. Source material: peripheral blood. The receptors shown here come from an adult man with Graves' ophthalmopathy.

In its sample, this clonotype was seen a few times. The chain carries TRBV15 and TRBJ2-5, with D possibly called TRBD1 or TRBD2 (5 bases each). In germline, CDR1 is LNHNV, CDR2 YYDKDF (reference sequence). V lost 1 base to trimming and J lost 5 bases, with 11 bases between them. The CDR3 has 14 amino acids. CDR3 bases: TGTGCCACCAGCAGAGTACAGGCGGGTGAGACCCAGTACTTC. Translating gives CATSRVQAGETQYF.

As concerns this clonotype: The conserved phenylalanine or tryptophan normally closing the CDR3 is absent here, so this likely arose from a read error. This chain uses TRBV4-2 with TRBJ2-7; D might be TRBD1 or TRBD2, each matching 5 bases. This CDR3 has 13 residues. Germline V gene sequence: CDR1 LGHNA, CDR2 YNFKEQ. V lost 5 bases and J lost 7, with 15 bases in between. CDR3 residues: CASSEDWGREQYI. The CDR3 coding sequence is TGTGCCAGCAGCGAGGACTGGGGACGTGAGCAGTACATC.

Many counts were recorded for this clonotype. V gene TRBV2 combines with J gene TRBJ1-5; D perhaps matches TRBD1 (5 bases). The CDR3 contains 15 residues. CDR1 is SNHLY, CDR2 FYNNEI, per germline. Trimming left V 3 bases short and J 0 bases short, with 9 bases between. CDR3 coding DNA: TGTGCCAGCAGTGAGGTAGACAGTAGCAATCAGCCCCAGCATTTT. Amino acids: CASSEVDSSNQPQHF.

The J gene is TRBJ1-2, the V gene TRBV4-3; a possible D gene is TRBD1 (6 bases). The CDR3 is 15 residues long. From germline, CDR1 is LGHNA and CDR2 YSLEER. Trimming left V 1 base short and J 1 base short, with 10 bases between. The CDR3 sequence is CASSQGEDSNYGYTF. The CDR3 DNA follows: TGCGCCAGCAGCCAAGGGGAGGACAGTAACTATGGCTACACCTTC.

This clonotype was counted only a few times. CDR3 in amino acids: CASSFLTSGTTYEQYF. CDR3 sequence (DNA): TGTGCCAGCAGCTTTCTTACTAGCGGGACCACCTACGAGCAGTACTTC. The chain recombines TRBV7-8 with TRBJ2-7; 10 positions match TRBD2. The V gene's germline CDR1 is SGHVS and CDR2 FQNEAQ. The CDR3 has 16 amino acids. Germline trimming cut 3 bases from V and 2 bases from J; bases unmatched to any gene: 7.

Many counts were recorded for this clonotype. This rearrangement joins TRBV29-1 to TRBJ1-4; D ambiguous. CDR1 and CDR2 (germline): SQVTM, ANQGSEA. Between the trimmed V and J ends, which lost 4 bases and 4 bases, there was a span of 7 bases. The CDR3 is made up of 12 amino acids. CDR3 in amino acids: CSVARNNEKLFF. Written as DNA, the CDR3 is TGCAGCGTTGCCCGGAATAATGAAAAACTGTTTTTT. The complete variable domain, with remaining parts taken from reference TRBV29-1 and TRBJ1-4, reads SAVISQKPSRDICQRGTSLTIQCQVDSQVTMMFWYRQQPGQSLTLIATANQGSEATYESGFVIDKFPISRPNLTFSTLTVSNMSPEDSSIYLCSVARNNEKLFFGSGTQLSVL.

This clonotype occurred many times. The rearrangement links TRBV29-1 to TRBJ1-2, with a tentative D call TRBD1 (6 bases). The CDR3 is made up of 12 amino acids. Germline V lookup: CDR1 SQVTM, CDR2 ANQGSEA. V was trimmed by 0 bases and J by 4 bases, leaving 6 bases between them. CDR3 nucleotide sequence: TGCAGCGTTGAAGAACAGGGCTATGGCTACACCTTC. As protein: CSVEEQGYGYTF.

This clonotype was detected ten times or more. This chain connects TRBV12-3 or TRBV12-4 to TRBJ1-1; D gene uncertain. V was pared by 7 bases and J by 2 bases, with 5 bases between. The CDR3 is 11 amino acids. This chain's CDR3 is CASMRNTEAFF. The CDR3 DNA is TGTGCCAGCATGCGAAACACTGAAGCTTTCTTT.

This chain connects TRBV20-1 to TRBJ1-2, with TRBD1 as a possible D gene (6 bases). The V and J ends lost 0 bases and 3 bases respectively, with 20 bases between them. CDR1 is DFQATT and CDR2 is SNEGSKA in the germline V gene (reference sequence). The CDR3 runs 17 residues. CDR3 nucleotides: TGCAGTGCTAGAGATGTGGCGGGGGGGGGGCGCGACTATGGCTACACCTTC. Protein: CSARDVAGGGRDYGYTF.

A remark on this clonotype: This could be a read error, since a much larger clone is one nucleotide away. The chain employs TRBV7-2 and TRBJ2-7; D possibly corresponds to TRBD1 (7 bases). This CDR3 is 15 amino acids long. Germline V gene data show CDR1 as SGHTA and CDR2 as FQGNSA. The CDR3 sequence is CASSLDPGGSYGQYF. DNA of the CDR3: TGTGCCAGCAGCTTAGATCCAGGGGGGTCCTACGGGCAGTACTTC.

This chain uses TRBV10-3 with TRBJ1-2; D not resolved. Germline CDR1 is ENHRY and CDR2 is SYGVKD. The V end was cut by 10 bases, the J end by 4 bases, with 19 bases between. The CDR3 is 14 residues long. CDR3 region: CATAIQDGFYGYTF. Here the CDR3 DNA reads TGTGCCACCGCGATCCAGGACGGGTTCTATGGCTACACCTTC.

This clonotype occurred many times. The gene calls are TRBV9 and TRBJ2-5, with 9 bases aligning to TRBD1. The CDR3 has 15 amino acids. The V gene end was trimmed by 1 base and the J gene end by 5 bases; junction bases not matched to a gene: 6. Germline V gene data show CDR1 as SGDLS and CDR2 as YYNGEE. CDR3: CASSVQTGGGETQYF. CDR3 nucleotides: TGTGCCAGCAGCGTACAGACAGGGGGAGGGGAGACCCAGTACTTC.

Concerning this clonotype itself: Without the conserved terminal phenylalanine or tryptophan, this CDR3 likely stems from a read error. V and J are TRBV10-3 and TRBJ2-7; 13 bases fit TRBD2. Germline trimming cut 6 bases from V and 2 bases from J; bases unmatched to any gene: 4. The CDR3 runs to 15 residues. The germline V gene encodes CDR1 ENHRY and CDR2 SYGVKD. The CDR3 DNA reads TGTGCCATCAGAGGGACTAGCGGGACAACCTACGAGCAGTACTCC. It yields the protein CAIRGTSGTTYEQYS.

At least ten counts were recorded for this clonotype. This chain uses TRBV25-1 with TRBJ2-2; D perhaps matches TRBD1 (6 bases). The germline CDR1 and CDR2 sequences are MGHDK and SYGVNS. V was pared by 1 base and J by 6 bases, with 15 bases between. CDR3 length: 16 residues. The CDR3 sequence: CASSESRRGLAGELFF. In DNA form, the CDR3 reads TGTGCCAGCAGTGAATCTCGTAGGGGGTTGGCCGGGGAGCTGTTTTTT.

The chain is built from TRBV10-2 and TRBJ1-5, with D unclear. CDR3 length equals 11 residues. V shed 7 bases and J shed 11 bases, with 12 bases lying between them. CDR1 WSHSY and CDR2 SAAADI come from the germline V gene. As DNA, the CDR3 is TGCGCCAGCATGGCGGTGGAGACCCAGCATTTT. It specifies CASMAVETQHF.

This clonotype was seen more than once but under ten times. The chain combines TRBV30 with TRBJ2-7, with D hard to call. V was shortened by 6 bases and J by 2 bases, with 11 bases between the two germline ends. Germline V gene data show CDR1 as GTSNPN and CDR2 as SVGIG (reference sequence). The CDR3 is made up of 12 amino acids. The CDR3 loop reads CACRATTYEQYF. CDR3 nucleotides: TGTGCCTGCCGGGCCACGACCTACGAGCAGTACTTC.

Of note for this clonotype: The CDR3 ends on some other residue instead of the conserved phenylalanine or tryptophan, so this is likely a read error. No DNA is shown, since the ends of the CDR3 on it are uncertain; the CDR3 is the one TCRdb lists. The chain couples TRBV7-2 to TRBJ1-4; TRBD1 was called by the table and not checked on the DNA. Germline V CDR1 and CDR2: SGHTA, FQGNSA. A total of 8 residues make up the CDR3, ends included. CDR3 residues: CASSQDTG.

Many counts were recorded for this clonotype. This rearrangement joins TRBV15 to TRBJ1-6; possible D gene TRBD1, 6 bases. This CDR3 comprises 15 residues. Trimming pared 3 bases from V and 10 bases from J, leaving 16 bases between. Germline V gene lookup returns CDR1 LNHNV and CDR2 YYDKDF (reference sequence). CDR3 protein: CATSRKQGGRSPLHF. DNA of the CDR3: TGTGCCACCAGCAGGAAACAGGGAGGTCGATCACCCCTCCACTTT.

This clonotype showed up many times. This chain links TRBV29-1 with TRBJ1-1; 10 bases align to TRBD1. The junction had 8 bases not matched to a gene; V was cut back by 5 bases and J by 8 bases. The length of the CDR3 is 13 residues. From germline, CDR1 is SQVTM and CDR2 ANQGSEA. CDR3 nucleotide sequence: TGCAGCGTTAGGGGACAGGGGCAGAAAGAAGCTTTCTTT. It codes for CSVRGQGQKEAFF. The whole variable domain, remainder taken from reference TRBV29-1 and TRBJ1-1, is SAVISQKPSRDICQRGTSLTIQCQVDSQVTMMFWYRQQPGQSLTLIATANQGSEATYESGFVIDKFPISRPNLTFSTLTVSNMSPEDSSIYLCSVRGQGQKEAFFGQGTRLTVV.

The V call is TRBV19, the J call TRBJ2-1, with a weak D call TRBD1 (5 bases). Germline V gives CDR1 LNHDA, CDR2 SQIVND (reference sequence). This CDR3 region has 14 residues. V was pared by 7 bases and J by 2 bases, with 12 bases between. This CDR3 is CASNTGSTYNEQFF. The CDR3 DNA follows: TGTGCCAGTAATACAGGTTCCACCTACAATGAGCAGTTCTTC.

The gene calls are TRBV19 and TRBJ1-3; 7 nucleotides match TRBD1. The CDR3 covers 16 residues. Trimming took 5 bases from V and 0 from J; bases not matched to a gene: 7. Per germline, CDR1 LNHDA and CDR2 SQIVND (reference sequence). In DNA, the CDR3 is TGTGCCAGTAGTTGGCCGGACAGGCTCTCTGGAAACACCATATATTTT. This gives the protein CASSWPDRLSGNTIYF.

This chain uses TRBV15 with TRBJ2-7, with 8 nucleotides matching TRBD1. The CDR3 covers 15 residues. Germline V gives CDR1 LNHNV, CDR2 YYDKDF (reference sequence). The junction had 4 bases not matched to a gene; V was cut back by 0 bases and J by 3 bases. CDR3 in DNA: TGTGCCACCAGCAGAGAGTGGACAGGGAACTACGAGCAGTACTTC. Encoded protein: CATSREWTGNYEQYF.

This clonotype was recorded many times. V and J are TRBV19 and TRBJ1-5; D unclear. Trimming removed 10 bases from V and 1 base from J, with 14 bases in between. The CDR3 spans 14 residues. CDR1 is LNHDA and CDR2 is SQIVND in the germline V gene (reference sequence). The CDR3 here is CATDGRRSNQPQHF. CDR3 sequence (DNA): TGTGCCACCGACGGGAGGCGGAGCAATCAGCCCCAGCATTTT.

As regards this clonotype: A single base separates this from a much larger clone, so it may be a read error. The chain combines TRBV10-3 with TRBJ2-7, with 7 bases aligning to TRBD1. Trimming took 6 bases from V and 2 from J; bases not matched to a gene: 10. The germline V gene has CDR1 ENHRY and CDR2 SYGVKD. The CDR3 consists of 15 residues. CDR3 DNA: TGTGCCATCAGCATGAGGGCCGGGACAGCCTACGAGCAGTACTTC. Protein product: CAISMRAGTAYEQYF.

DNA of the CDR3: TGTGCCAATCAGCCCCAGCATTTT. Its protein product is CANQPQHF. The chain joins TRBV11-1 to TRBJ1-5, with D unresolved. This CDR3 region has 8 residues. Trimming stripped 10 bases from V and 5 bases from J, with 0 bases between. Germline V gene data show CDR1 as SGHAT and CDR2 as FQDESV (reference sequence).